This T cell receptor (beta chain) stems from a study of cytomegalovirus exposure and HLA in healthy donors. Study-wide background: The 110 or so validation repertoires used a platform that matched the one used for the 550 to 800 first-cohort repertoires, as a later analysis reported. General study points: Clusters of TCRs from the first cohort tended to co-occur in the approximately 130 validation repertoires (as a later analysis found). Cytomegalovirus-associated status was assigned to fewer than 200 TCR beta chains.

CDR3 length: 14 amino acids. Looked up from germline, CDR1 is SGDLS and CDR2 is YYNGEE. Trimming took off 3 bases at V and 5 bases at J, with 14 bases between the two ends. The data were produced by immunoSEQ multiplex PCR, yet TCRdb's version contains in-frame clones alone and is incomplete. The table has some 200,000 clones, under 95% seen once. In regard to this clone: Its antigen remains unknown.

What was sequenced was PBMCs. The rearrangement uses TRBV9 and TRBJ2-5; tentatively, D is TRBD2 (5 bases). The TCR was taken from a woman in her late teens or twenties in good health and CMV-seronegative. The CDR3 DNA follows: TGTGCCAGCAGCGCGGGGTTTGGGTGGGAGACCCAGTACTTC. This translates into CASSAGFGWETQYF.